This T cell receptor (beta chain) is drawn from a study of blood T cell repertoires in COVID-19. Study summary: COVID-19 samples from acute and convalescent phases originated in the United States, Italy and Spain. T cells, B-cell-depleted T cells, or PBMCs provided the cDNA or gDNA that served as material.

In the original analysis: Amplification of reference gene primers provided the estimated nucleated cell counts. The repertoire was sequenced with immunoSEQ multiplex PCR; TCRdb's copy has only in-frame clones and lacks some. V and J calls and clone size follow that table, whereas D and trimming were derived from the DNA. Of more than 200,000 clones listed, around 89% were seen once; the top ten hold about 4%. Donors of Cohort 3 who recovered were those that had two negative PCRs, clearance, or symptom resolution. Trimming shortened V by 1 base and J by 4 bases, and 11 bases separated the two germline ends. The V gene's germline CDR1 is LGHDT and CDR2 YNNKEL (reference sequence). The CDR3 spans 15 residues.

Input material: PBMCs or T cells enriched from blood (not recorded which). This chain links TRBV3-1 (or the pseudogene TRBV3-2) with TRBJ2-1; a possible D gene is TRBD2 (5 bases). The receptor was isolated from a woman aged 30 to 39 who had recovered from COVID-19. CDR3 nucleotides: TGTGCCAGCAGCCAAGGAGCGGAAGGTTACAATGAGCAGTTCTTC. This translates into CASSQGAEGYNEQFF.